The present TCR beta chain was sequenced within a study of cytomegalovirus exposure and HLA in healthy donors. A multiplex PCR was run with 60 Vbeta primers and 13 Jbeta primers. The assay was immunoSEQ multiplex PCR, and TCRdb's table has in-frame clones only and misses some. The sample contains about 180,000 clones, just over 75% of which appear only once. The V segment lost 5 bases and the J segment 2 bases; nucleotides outside the gene matches: 4. This CDR3 comprises 14 residues. CDR1 and CDR2 (germline): SGHAT, FQDESV (reference sequence). V and J are TRBV11-1 and TRBJ1-1; 8 nucleotides match TRBD1. The receptor was isolated from a woman in her thirties in good health and CMV-seropositive. Specimen: PBMCs. This CDR3 reads CASSRDRLNTEAFF. CDR3 bases: TGTGCCAGCAGCCGGGACAGGTTAAACACTGAAGCTTTCTTT.